The T cell receptor (beta chain) described here comes from a study of OX40 agonist ivuxolimab in advanced cancers. The wider study: Allowance was made for prior anti-PD-1, anti-PD-L1 or anti-CTLA-4 therapy, and approximately 40% had some.

Study-level findings and limits: Those patients achieving a partial response at 0.1-3.0 mg/kg showed among the lowest clonal expansion.

To note about this clone: Its specificity is unknown.

Produced via immunoSEQ multiplex PCR; TCRdb's table is partial and in-frame only. The sample carries some 80,000 clones, approximately 84% recorded once. CDR3 length: 12 amino acids. V was clipped by 1 base and J by 10 bases, with 10 bases between them. The germline CDR1 and CDR2 sequences are SEHNR and FQNEAQ (reference sequence). The receptor was derived from an adult with an advanced solid tumor such as melanoma, head and neck, liver or kidney cancer. Sequenced here: CD4+ or CD8+ T cells sorted from blood, sampled in a trial of the OX40 agonist ivuxolimab. The V call is TRBV7-9, the J call TRBJ1-1; D is possibly TRBD1 (5 bases). The CDR3 sequence: CASSLEWQGAFF. The CDR3 bases are TGTGCCAGCAGCTTAGAATGGCAGGGAGCTTTCTTT.